This TCR beta chain was captured by sequencing in a study of blood T cells in healthy people across ages. A second PCR, run for about 6 to 11 cycles, used a sample-barcoded 5' primer plus a J-beta primer mix. A single record per CDR3 protein comes from TCRdb applying MiXCR to the 5' RACE reads. The sample yields some 760,000 distinct CDR3 sequences, about 25% seen once. Trimming cost V 2 bases and J 6 bases, with 10 bases left between them. The CDR3 is 13 residues long. The germline CDR1 and CDR2 sequences are DFQATT and SNEGSKA (reference sequence). The data also belong to a second study, concerning T cells of mothers and their children. That work states: Over 8.5 million TCR beta CDR3 reads were obtained from each mother, and about 2.9 million from each child.

The TCR comes from a boy younger than 18 in good health. What was sequenced was blood. The chain carries TRBV20-1 and TRBJ2-2; D remains unclear. DNA of the CDR3: TGCAGTGCTAGATCGACAAGGCCCGGGGAGCTGTTTTTT. Translation: CSARSTRPGELFF.